The present entry profiles one T cell receptor (beta chain) with its context. Original analysis: Reference gene primer amplification yielded estimated nucleated cell counts. Libraries were prepared by immunoSEQ multiplex PCR; TCRdb keeps only in-frame clonotypes and omits some of them. The D gene and trimming were derived from the DNA, and the V and J assignments and clone size from that table. Of some 140,000 clones listed, approximately 88% are singletons. The V gene lost 1 base and the J gene lost 4 bases, with 10 bases spanning the gap. Germline lookup yields CDR1 KGHSH and CDR2 LQKENI. This CDR3 is 15 amino acids long. These data originate in a study of blood T cell repertoires in COVID-19. Study as a whole: Specimens from acute and convalescent COVID-19 originated in the United States, Italy and Spain. T cells, B-cell-depleted T cells, or PBMCs supplied cDNA or gDNA.

The receptor comes from a woman over 75 with acute or convalescent COVID-19. The chain uses TRBV18 and TRBJ2-2; D not certain. The specimen was peripheral blood. The chain's CDR3 is CASSPQDTSTGELFF. DNA for the CDR3: TGTGCCAGCTCACCACAAGACACTTCCACCGGGGAGCTGTTTTTT.